The rows below give T cell receptor beta chains drawn from one sample of a study of cytomegalovirus exposure and HLA in healthy donors. Libraries were prepared by immunoSEQ multiplex PCR; TCRdb keeps only in-frame clonotypes and omits some of them. This table has around 180,000 clones, less than 90% appearing once. Specimen: PBMCs. The receptors shown here come from a boy between 10 and 17 years old in good health and CMV-seronegative. Both conserved end residues are part of each CDR3. A D gene is named only where the DNA matches it firmly. Size tells how often a clone was seen (once, few, many) or the class of an expanded clone, and some rows leave it out.

clone size: once
J gene: TRBJ1-1
D gene: -
V gene: TRBV19
CDR3 DNA: TGTGCCAGTAGTGTTGACAGAGGAGCGAACACTGAAGCTTTCTTT
CDR3 protein: CASSVDRGANTEAFF

clone size: -
J gene: TRBJ1-1
D gene: -
V gene: TRBV7-2
CDR3 DNA: TGTGCCAGCAGCGCCCAGGGGTCTGAAGCTTTCTTT
CDR3 protein: CASSAQGSEAFF

clone size: -
J gene: TRBJ2-1
D gene: -
V gene: TRBV7-9
CDR3 DNA: TGTGCCAGCAGCTTAGACATCATTCTCTTCTTC
CDR3 protein: CASSLDIILFF

clone size: -
J gene: TRBJ2-7
D gene: -
V gene: TRBV4-1
CDR3 DNA: TGCGCCAGCAGCCAAGCGACAGGACGCTCCTACGAGCAGTACTTC
CDR3 protein: CASSQATGRSYEQYF

clone size: few
J gene: TRBJ2-7
D gene: -
V gene: TRBV7-2
CDR3 DNA: TGTGCCAGCAGCTTAGCGCTTCTAGCCAGGAACAACGAGCAGTACTTC
CDR3 protein: CASSLALLARNNEQYF

clone size: -
J gene: TRBJ2-3
D gene: TRBD2
V gene: TRBV7-3
CDR3 DNA: TGTGCCAGCAGCTTAACTTCAGGGACTAGCGGGGCCCCAGATACGCAGTATTTT
CDR3 protein: CASSLTSGTSGAPDTQYF

clone size: -
J gene: TRBJ1-1
D gene: -
V gene: TRBV18
CDR3 DNA: TGTGCCAGCTCACCTGGGCAGGTTGTGAACACTGAAGCTTTCTTT
CDR3 protein: CASSPGQVVNTEAFF

clone size: -
J gene: TRBJ1-5
D gene: TRBD1
V gene: TRBV19
CDR3 DNA: TGTGCCAGTAAACCCCGGACAGGGCTGGATCAGCCCCAGCATTTT
CDR3 protein: CASKPRTGLDQPQHF

clone size: -
J gene: TRBJ2-2
D gene: TRBD1
V gene: TRBV7-9
CDR3 DNA: TGTGCCAGCAGCAGACAGGGGAACGGGGAGCTGTTTTTT
CDR3 protein: CASSRQGNGELFF

clone size: -
J gene: TRBJ2-1
D gene: -
V gene: TRBV5-1
CDR3 DNA: TGCGCCAGCAACTTCGGACTCGCGCAGTTCTTC
CDR3 protein: CASNFGLAQFF

clone size: -
J gene: TRBJ2-7
D gene: TRBD2
V gene: TRBV5-1
CDR3 DNA: TGCGCCAGCAGCTTGGCAATGACTAGCGGGGCCTTCTACGAGCAGTACTTC
CDR3 protein: CASSLAMTSGAFYEQYF

clone size: once
J gene: TRBJ2-3
D gene: -
V gene: TRBV7-8
CDR3 DNA: TGTGCCAGCAGCTTAGAGGGGGGGGGAGATACGCAGTATTTT
CDR3 protein: CASSLEGGGDTQYF

clone size: -
J gene: TRBJ2-7
D gene: TRBD1
V gene: TRBV2
CDR3 DNA: TGTGCCAGCAGGAAAGGGACAGGGAGCTCCTACGAGCAGTACTTC
CDR3 protein: CASRKGTGSSYEQYF

clone size: few
J gene: TRBJ1-1
D gene: -
V gene: TRBV9
CDR3 DNA: TGTGCCAGCAGCGGGGAGGTGAACACTGAAGCTTTCTTT
CDR3 protein: CASSGEVNTEAFF

clone size: -
J gene: TRBJ1-2
D gene: -
V gene: TRBV6-1
CDR3 DNA: TGTGCCAGCAGCAATGGGGGGGACTATGGCTACACCTTC
CDR3 protein: CASSNGGDYGYTF

clone size: few
J gene: TRBJ1-1
D gene: TRBD1
V gene: TRBV6-5
CDR3 DNA: TGTGCCAGCAGTTATAGGACAGGGGGTATTTTCACTGAAGCTTTCTTT
CDR3 protein: CASSYRTGGIFTEAFF

clone size: -
J gene: TRBJ2-2
D gene: -
V gene: TRBV19
CDR3 DNA: TGTGCCAGTAGGGACCCCACCTTGCGGGCTGGACCCGGGGAGCTGTTTTTT
CDR3 protein: CASRDPTLRAGPGELFF

clone size: -
J gene: TRBJ2-7
D gene: -
V gene: TRBV30
CDR3 DNA: TGTGCCTACCAGACAGGCTTTACCTACGAGCAGTACTTC
CDR3 protein: CAYQTGFTYEQYF

clone size: few
J gene: TRBJ1-4
D gene: -
V gene: TRBV30
CDR3 DNA: TGTGCCTGGAGTTCCGCAACTAATGAAAAACTGTTTTTT
CDR3 protein: CAWSSATNEKLFF

clone size: -
J gene: TRBJ1-2
D gene: TRBD1
V gene: TRBV12-5
CDR3 DNA: TGTGCTAGTGGGGTGAACAGGGGGCGCCCCTCTGGCTACACCTTC
CDR3 protein: CASGVNRGRPSGYTF

clone size: -
J gene: TRBJ2-1
D gene: TRBD1
V gene: TRBV7-9
CDR3 DNA: TGTGCCAGCAGCGCGCCGGGACAGGCGTACAATGAGCAGTTCTTC
CDR3 protein: CASSAPGQAYNEQFF

clone size: once
J gene: TRBJ2-3
D gene: -
V gene: TRBV7-7
CDR3 DNA: TGTGCTAGCAGCTTAGGGGCTTCCACAGATACGCAGTATTTT
CDR3 protein: CASSLGASTDTQYF

clone size: few
J gene: TRBJ1-1
D gene: TRBD1
V gene: TRBV4-1
CDR3 DNA: TGCGCCAGCAGCCAAACCACAGGGGGGTGGACTGAAGCTTTCTTT
CDR3 protein: CASSQTTGGWTEAFF

clone size: -
J gene: TRBJ1-1
D gene: TRBD1
V gene: TRBV2
CDR3 DNA: TGTGCCAGCAGAGGACAGGGGACTGAAGCTTTCTTT
CDR3 protein: CASRGQGTEAFF

clone size: -
J gene: TRBJ1-3
D gene: -
V gene: TRBV30
CDR3 DNA: TGTGCCTGGACGTCTGGAAACACCATATATTTT
CDR3 protein: CAWTSGNTIYF

clone size: -
J gene: TRBJ1-4
D gene: -
V gene: TRBV5-6
CDR3 DNA: TGTGCCAGCAGCTTCGACAGGAGCGAAAAACTGTTTTTT
CDR3 protein: CASSFDRSEKLFF

clone size: -
J gene: TRBJ2-7
D gene: -
V gene: TRBV5-5
CDR3 DNA: TGTGCCAGCAGCTTGGCTGGGGGCTTCTACGAGCAGTACTTC
CDR3 protein: CASSLAGGFYEQYF

clone size: -
J gene: TRBJ1-5
D gene: -
V gene: TRBV5-1
CDR3 DNA: TGCGCCAGCAGCTTGGAGGGGGGGCAGGGGCCCCAGCATTTT
CDR3 protein: CASSLEGGQGPQHF

clone size: -
J gene: TRBJ2-4
D gene: TRBD2
V gene: TRBV28
CDR3 DNA: TGTGCCAGCAAGATGGCGGGAGCGGGAAACATTCAGTACTTC
CDR3 protein: CASKMAGAGNIQYF

clone size: few
J gene: TRBJ2-2
D gene: TRBD1
V gene: TRBV6-1
CDR3 DNA: TGTGCCAGCAACCTAGACAGGGGGCACACCGGGGAGCTGTTTTTT
CDR3 protein: CASNLDRGHTGELFF

clone size: -
J gene: TRBJ2-5
D gene: -
V gene: TRBV5-4
CDR3 DNA: TGTGCCAGCAGCCGCTATGGAGAGACCCAGTACTTC
CDR3 protein: CASSRYGETQYF

clone size: -
J gene: TRBJ1-1
D gene: -
V gene: TRBV7-9
CDR3 DNA: TGTGCCAGCAGCCTCAAGGGGGTCTCTGAAGCTTTCTTT
CDR3 protein: CASSLKGVSEAFF

clone size: -
J gene: TRBJ2-3
D gene: TRBD2
V gene: TRBV2
CDR3 DNA: TGTGCCAGGACTAGCGGATGGACAGATACGCAGTATTTT
CDR3 protein: CARTSGWTDTQYF

clone size: -
J gene: TRBJ1-4
D gene: TRBD1
V gene: TRBV6-5
CDR3 DNA: TGTGCCAGCAGTTACAGGAGGACAGGGGAGGGTGAAAAACTGTTTTTT
CDR3 protein: CASSYRRTGEGEKLFF